Listed below are T cell receptor beta chains from one sample, sequenced in a study of molecular identifiers for immune sequencing clone quantification. Using its own MiXCR run on the PCR reads, TCRdb lists one record per CDR3 protein. In the table there are approximately 630,000 distinct CDR3 sequences, roughly 23% of which are singletons. The sequencing input was naive CD8+ T cells from blood, with Jurkat cell RNA spiked in. These receptors were obtained from a human donor in good health. Some libraries in this study had Jurkat cell RNA spiked in. Each CDR3 is given with its conserved first and last residue. Each record gives: CDR3 protein, V gene, J gene, clone size. Clone size is shown for a subset of rows, as once, few, many or a class of expanded clone.

CASSFRQGSNQPQHF	TRBV28	TRBJ1-5	many
CASSFGPSTETQYF	TRBV5-5	TRBJ2-5	many
CASGLGGTGNEQYF	TRBV7-6	TRBJ2-7	.
CASSLRTEGTFLYGANVLTF	TRBV28	TRBJ2-6	many
CASTGQMYSNQPQHF	TRBV19	TRBJ1-5	.
CAISEMIAGGPETQYF	TRBV10-3	TRBJ2-5	few
CSARDSVRAGATDTQYF	TRBV20-1	TRBJ2-3	many
CASGQTWGDYEQYF	TRBV3-1	TRBJ2-7	once
CASSSAGGRNEQFF	TRBV28	TRBJ2-1	.
CASSWDRGVYNEQFF	TRBV7-9	TRBJ2-1	.
CASKIGTGNYEQYF	TRBV27	TRBJ2-7	few
CSAKSGTSYQPQHF	TRBV20-1	TRBJ1-5	few
CASSLAAAYEQYF	TRBV5-6	TRBJ2-7	many
CASRDRELNTGELFF	TRBV6-5	TRBJ2-2	few
CAWTSGIGMLYEQYF	TRBV30	TRBJ2-7	few
CASTHGQPFANTGELFF	TRBV6-2/TRBV6-3	TRBJ2-2	few
CASSFESTFYEQYF	TRBV12-3/TRBV12-4	TRBJ2-7	many
CASRPLRERAYEQYF	TRBV28	TRBJ2-7	many
CASSFGTGVTGELFF	TRBV12-3/TRBV12-4	TRBJ2-2	.
CASSTQTVYNEQFF	TRBV25-1	TRBJ2-1	many
CASSLTSGAIETQYF	TRBV7-9	TRBJ2-5	.
CASMASGSEQYF	TRBV7-9	TRBJ2-7	.
CASSPRDNYNEQFF	TRBV5-6	TRBJ2-1	many
CASSYPDRTGYNEQFF	TRBV6-5	TRBJ2-1	few
CASSVGSTGGYEQYF	TRBV9	TRBJ2-7	few
CSVGVSGRNEQFF	TRBV29-1	TRBJ2-1	.
CASTESGSFNNEQFF	TRBV12-3/TRBV12-4	TRBJ2-1	.
CASSAGTASYNEQFF	TRBV4-3	TRBJ2-1	few
CASRDRDYNEQFF	TRBV3-1	TRBJ2-1	.
CASRFGPLNTEAFF	TRBV19	TRBJ1-1	few
CASSELADHTDTQYF	TRBV19	TRBJ2-3	few
CASSSHDYTGELSF	TRBV7-9	TRBJ2-2	few
CSVEVGSYEQYF	TRBV29-1	TRBJ2-7	many
CASSMSRTNTGELFF	TRBV19	TRBJ2-2	few
CASRSGGSFPETQYF	TRBV7-9	TRBJ2-5	few
CASSYRQGFYEQYF	TRBV6-5	TRBJ2-7	.
CASSQGAVNEQFF	TRBV4-1	TRBJ2-1	few
CASSPGGGTYYEQYF	TRBV3-1	TRBJ2-7	.
CSVGGSREAGDRGARDTQYF	TRBV29-1	TRBJ2-3	many
CASSVWATGELFF	TRBV7-2	TRBJ2-2	.
CASSGGTGGLETQYF	TRBV9	TRBJ2-5	few
CASSTGTGIRRYNEQFF	TRBV19	TRBJ2-1	.
CASSQLRAGYGGNGQFF	TRBV4-3	TRBJ2-1	.
CSVEDQDRHYGYTF	TRBV29-1	TRBJ1-2	many
CASSIGFKKLFF	TRBV19	TRBJ1-4	few
CASSEARGTGAYEQYF	TRBV6-1	TRBJ2-7	.
CASSEGLGEQYF	TRBV5-6	TRBJ2-7	many
CASRRRQGATNEKLFF	TRBV6-1	TRBJ1-4	many
CASSQDQLYEQYF	TRBV4-3	TRBJ2-7	many
CASSLPGLAYEQYF	TRBV7-9	TRBJ2-7	many
CASSLFRLAGFREQFF	TRBV27	TRBJ2-1	.
CAWSVGLAFHEQFF	TRBV30	TRBJ2-1	few
CASSLYASGMSSYNEQFF	TRBV7-2	TRBJ2-1	few
CASSEVPFANTGELFF	TRBV6-1	TRBJ2-2	.
CASSLRGLPKEASTVYEQYF	TRBV7-9	TRBJ2-7	.